Below, 10 T cell receptor beta chains from the same sample are listed, as sequenced in a study of blood T cell repertoires in COVID-19. Using immunoSEQ multiplex PCR, the repertoire was profiled, and TCRdb retains in-frame clones only, with some absent. The sample has roughly 250,000 clones, 70% to 90% seen once. Material: peripheral blood. Receptors originate from a woman aged 25 to 45 with COVID-19, enrolled during active disease.

V usage is TRBV2 and J usage is TRBJ1-2, with 7 bases lining up with TRBD1. Germline CDR1 is SNHLY and CDR2 is FYNNEI. This CDR3 comprises 14 residues. Trimming cost V 6 bases and J 7 bases; bases outside gene matches: 11. The CDR3 loop is CASRLILTGIGYTF. CDR3 DNA: TGTGCCAGCAGGCTCATTTTGACAGGGATTGGCTACACCTTC. The full variable domain, in which reference TRBV2 and TRBJ1-2 provide the parts outside the CDR3, is EPEVTQTPSHQVTQMGQEVILRCVPISNHLYFYWYRQILGQKVEFLVSFYNNEISEKSEIFDDQFSVERPDGSNFTLKIRSTKLEDSAMYFCASRLILTGIGYTFGSGTRLTVV.

This rearrangement joins TRBV2 to TRBJ1-5; D unclear. Trimming cost V 2 bases and J 4 bases, with 9 bases left between them. This CDR3 comprises 14 residues. CDR1 and CDR2 (germline): SNHLY, FYNNEI. CDR3 DNA: TGTGCCAGCAGTGAAATACAGCAAAATCAGCCCCAGCATTTT. Its protein is CASSEIQQNQPQHF.

The chain couples TRBV9 to TRBJ1-1; D gene unclear. The CDR3 loop spans 15 amino acids. Germline CDR1 and CDR2: SGDLS and YYNGEE. Trimming left V 1 base short and J 1 base short, with 11 bases between. DNA of the CDR3: TGTGCCAGCAGCGTATCCTCGAACTGGAACACTGAAGCTTTCTTT. Translated: CASSVSSNWNTEAFF.

This chain links TRBV30 with TRBJ1-6; 11 nucleotides line up with TRBD1. The germline gives CDR1 GTSNPN, CDR2 SVGIG (reference sequence). V shed 7 bases and J 10 bases; nucleotides not matched to a gene: 9. The CDR3 contains 14 residues. This CDR3 reads CASGSGTGGSPLHF. CDR3 bases: TGTGCCTCCGGGTCCGGGACAGGGGGATCACCCCTCCACTTT.

The rearrangement uses TRBV5-4 and TRBJ2-3; D is ambiguous. The CDR3 is 15 amino acids. The V end was cut by 2 bases, the J end by 1 base, with 11 bases between. CDR1 is SGHNT and CDR2 is YYREEE in the germline V gene (reference sequence). The CDR3: CASSLAKAGTDTQYF. CDR3 nucleotide sequence: TGTGCCAGCAGCTTAGCGAAGGCAGGCACAGATACGCAGTATTTT.

The genes are TRBV5-1 and TRBJ2-7, with D maybe TRBD1 (5 bases). The CDR3 is 13 amino acids. Germline-derived CDR1 and CDR2 are SGHRS and YFSETQ. V was shortened by 2 bases and J by 3 bases, with 9 bases between the two germline ends. The CDR3 DNA sequence: TGCGCCAGCAGCTTCCAGGGTAACTACGAGCAGTACTTC. Residues: CASSFQGNYEQYF.

As regards this clone: Relative to the germline gene, one junction end is altered; a read error may explain this. The V gene is TRBV12-3 or TRBV12-4, the J gene TRBJ2-1; 9 bases agree with TRBD2. The CDR3 is made up of 11 amino acids. CDR3 DNA: TGTGCCAGCAGTTTTGGGACTAGCCGGGTCTTC. It specifies CASSFGTSRVF.

As concerns this clone: A much larger clone sits a single nucleotide away, making a read error possible. The J gene is TRBJ2-7, the V gene TRBV7-6; the D is unclear. The CDR3 length is 11 residues. Germline lookup yields CDR1 SGHVS and CDR2 FNYEAQ. V was shortened by 5 bases and J by 2 bases, with 4 bases between the two germline ends. CDR3: CASSATYEQYF. Here the CDR3 DNA reads TGTGCCAGCAGCGCGACCTACGAGCAGTACTTC. The full variable domain, completed using reference TRBV7-6 and TRBJ2-7, is GAGVSQSPRYKVTKRGQDVALRCDPISGHVSLYWYRQALGQGPEFLTYFNYEAQQDKSGLPNDRFSAERPEGSISTLTIQRTEQRDSAMYRCASSATYEQYFGPGTRLTVT.

This sequence joins TRBV7-9 and TRBJ1-5; D is uncertain. CDR1 SEHNR and CDR2 FQNEAQ come from the germline V gene (reference sequence). This CDR3 region has 15 residues. V was shortened by 5 bases and J by 1 base, with 12 bases between the two germline ends. CDR3 nucleotide sequence: TGTGCCAGCAGCCCCCCCGGGAACAGCAATCAGCCCCAGCATTTT. Amino acid sequence: CASSPPGNSNQPQHF.

The genes are TRBV27 and TRBJ2-7, with 7 bases that match TRBD2. The CDR3 covers 14 residues. With 7 bases clipped from V and 2 bases from J, the junction kept 8 bases outside the gene matches. Germline assignment: CDR1 MNHEY and CDR2 SMNVEV (reference sequence). DNA of the CDR3: TGTGCCAGCACGGGGAGGGGCCCCCCCTACGAGCAGTACTTC. Protein: CASTGRGPPYEQYF.